The TCR beta chain described here comes from a study of blood T cell repertoires in COVID-19. The CDR3 extends over 14 amino acids. V lost 7 bases to trimming and J lost 4 bases; unmatched junction nucleotides: 7. Germline CDR1 and CDR2: MNHEY and SVGAGI. Under the authors' procedure: Scientists estimated how many nucleated cells there were by amplifying reference gene primers. Here immunoSEQ multiplex PCR was the method, and the copy in TCRdb shows in-frame clones only, minus some. The V and J calls and clone size come from that table; D and trimming were worked out from the DNA. The sample lists roughly 400,000 clones, roughly 89% occurring once.

V is TRBV6-5 and J is TRBJ1-1; TRBD1 matches 9 bases. The sequence came from a woman in her 30s who had recovered from COVID-19. Input material: PBMCs or T cells enriched from blood (not recorded which). The CDR3 region is CASTRRTGVTEAFF. CDR3 coding DNA: TGTGCCAGCACCAGACGGACAGGGGTCACTGAAGCTTTCTTT.